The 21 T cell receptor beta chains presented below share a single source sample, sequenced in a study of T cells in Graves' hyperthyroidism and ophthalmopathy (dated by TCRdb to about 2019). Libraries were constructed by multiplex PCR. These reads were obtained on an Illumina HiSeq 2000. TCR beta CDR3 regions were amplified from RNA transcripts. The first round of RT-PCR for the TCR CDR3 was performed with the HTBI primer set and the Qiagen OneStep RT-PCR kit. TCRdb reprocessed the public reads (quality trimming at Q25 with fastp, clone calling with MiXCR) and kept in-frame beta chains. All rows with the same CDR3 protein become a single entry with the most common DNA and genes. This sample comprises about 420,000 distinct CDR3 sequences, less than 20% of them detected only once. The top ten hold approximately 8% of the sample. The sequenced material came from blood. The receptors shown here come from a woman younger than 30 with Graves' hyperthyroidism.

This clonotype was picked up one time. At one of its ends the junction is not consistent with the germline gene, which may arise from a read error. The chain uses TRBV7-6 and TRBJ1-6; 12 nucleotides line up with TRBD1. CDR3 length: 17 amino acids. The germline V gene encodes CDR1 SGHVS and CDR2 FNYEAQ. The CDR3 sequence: CVSSLGTGGNPDSPLHF. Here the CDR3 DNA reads TGTGTCAGCAGCTTAGGGACAGGGGGCAACCCCGATTCACCCCTCCACTTT.

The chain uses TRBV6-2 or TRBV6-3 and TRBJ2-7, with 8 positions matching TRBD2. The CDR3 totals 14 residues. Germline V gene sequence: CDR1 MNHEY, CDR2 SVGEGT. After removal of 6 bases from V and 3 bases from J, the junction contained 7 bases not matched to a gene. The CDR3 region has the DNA TGTGCCAGCAGCGACGACGGGAGGGTCTACGAGCAGTACTTC. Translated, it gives CASSDDGRVYEQYF.

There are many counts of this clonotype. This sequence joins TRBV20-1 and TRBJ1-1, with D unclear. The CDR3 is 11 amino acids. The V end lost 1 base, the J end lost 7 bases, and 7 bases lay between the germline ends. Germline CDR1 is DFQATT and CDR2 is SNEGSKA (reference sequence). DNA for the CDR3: TGCAGTGCTAGAGGGGGTCTTGAAGCTTTCTTT. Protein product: CSARGGLEAFF.

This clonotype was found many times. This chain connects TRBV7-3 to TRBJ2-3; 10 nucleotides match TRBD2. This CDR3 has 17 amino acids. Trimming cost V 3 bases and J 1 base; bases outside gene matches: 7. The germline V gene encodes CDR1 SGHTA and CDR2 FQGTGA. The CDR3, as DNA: TGTGCCAGCAGCTTCTACATAGCGGGAGGCGGCACAGATACGCAGTATTTT. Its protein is CASSFYIAGGGTDTQYF.

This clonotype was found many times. The CDR3 reads CATSKDSPNYGYTF. For the CDR3, the DNA is TGTGCCACCAGCAAAGACAGCCCTAACTATGGCTACACCTTC. This chain links TRBV15 with TRBJ1-2, with D maybe TRBD1 (5 bases). Germline lookup yields CDR1 LNHNV and CDR2 YYDKDF (reference sequence). This CDR3 contains 14 residues. Between the trimmed V and J ends, which lost 4 bases and 0 bases, there was a span of 9 bases.

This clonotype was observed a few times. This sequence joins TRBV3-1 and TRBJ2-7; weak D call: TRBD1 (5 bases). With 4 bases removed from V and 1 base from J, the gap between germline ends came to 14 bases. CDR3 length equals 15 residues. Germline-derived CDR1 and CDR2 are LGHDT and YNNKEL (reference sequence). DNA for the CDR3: TGTGCCAGCAGCCGGAGCCACAGGATATCCTACGAGCAGTACTTC. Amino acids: CASSRSHRISYEQYF.

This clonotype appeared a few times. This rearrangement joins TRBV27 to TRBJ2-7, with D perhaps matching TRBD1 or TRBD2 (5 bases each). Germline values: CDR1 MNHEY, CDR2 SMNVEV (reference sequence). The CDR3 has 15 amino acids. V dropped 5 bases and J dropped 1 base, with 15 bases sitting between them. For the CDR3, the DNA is TGTGCCAGCAGTAGATACCGGGGCCGTTCCTACGAGCAGTACTTC. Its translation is CASSRYRGRSYEQYF.

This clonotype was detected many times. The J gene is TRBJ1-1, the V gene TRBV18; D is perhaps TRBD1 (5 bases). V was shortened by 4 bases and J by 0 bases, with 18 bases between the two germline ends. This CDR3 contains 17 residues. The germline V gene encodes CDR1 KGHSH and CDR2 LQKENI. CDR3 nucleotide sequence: TGTGCCAGCTCACAACAGACAGTAGGAGGGGTGAACACTGAAGCTTTCTTT. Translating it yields CASSQQTVGGVNTEAFF. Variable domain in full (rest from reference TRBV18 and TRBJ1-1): NAGVMQNPRHLVRRRGQEARLRCSPMKGHSHVYWYRQLPEEGLKFMVYLQKENIIDESGMPKERFSAEFPKEGPSILRIQQVVRGDSAAYFCASSQQTVGGVNTEAFFGQGTRLTVV.

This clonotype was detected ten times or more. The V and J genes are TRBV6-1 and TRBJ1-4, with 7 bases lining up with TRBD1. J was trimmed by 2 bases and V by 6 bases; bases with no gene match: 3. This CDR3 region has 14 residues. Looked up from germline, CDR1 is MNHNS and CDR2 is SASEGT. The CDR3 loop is CASRQGPTNEKLFF. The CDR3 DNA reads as TGTGCCAGCAGACAGGGGCCCACTAATGAAAAACTGTTTTTT.

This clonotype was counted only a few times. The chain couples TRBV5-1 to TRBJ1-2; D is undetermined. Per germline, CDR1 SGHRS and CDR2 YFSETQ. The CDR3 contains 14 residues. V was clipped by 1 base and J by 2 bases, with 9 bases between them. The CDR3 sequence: CASSLNLDNYGYTF. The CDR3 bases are TGCGCCAGCAGCTTGAATCTGGACAACTATGGCTACACCTTC.

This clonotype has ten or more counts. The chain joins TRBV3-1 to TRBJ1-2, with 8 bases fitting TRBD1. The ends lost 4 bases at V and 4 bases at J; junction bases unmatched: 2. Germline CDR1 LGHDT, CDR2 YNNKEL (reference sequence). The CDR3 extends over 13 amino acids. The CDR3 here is CASSRQGTYGYTF. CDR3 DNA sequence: TGTGCCAGCAGCCGACAGGGGACCTATGGCTACACCTTC.

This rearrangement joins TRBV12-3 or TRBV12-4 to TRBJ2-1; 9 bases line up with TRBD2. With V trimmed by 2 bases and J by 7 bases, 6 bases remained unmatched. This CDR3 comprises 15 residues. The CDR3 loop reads CASSLRAGGLNEQFF. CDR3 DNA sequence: TGTGCCAGCAGTTTAAGGGCGGGGGGGCTTAATGAGCAGTTCTTC.

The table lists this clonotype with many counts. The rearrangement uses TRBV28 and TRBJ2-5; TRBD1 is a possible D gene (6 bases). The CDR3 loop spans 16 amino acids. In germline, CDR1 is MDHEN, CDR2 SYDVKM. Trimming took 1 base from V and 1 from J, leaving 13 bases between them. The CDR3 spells CASSLLSGGGQETQYF. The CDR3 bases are TGTGCCAGCAGTTTATTAAGTGGGGGCGGCCAAGAGACCCAGTACTTC.

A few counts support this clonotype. The CDR3 region is CSARVLGRGYEQYF. CDR3 in DNA: TGCAGTGCTAGAGTCCTGGGACGGGGCTACGAGCAGTACTTC. The chain is built from TRBV20-1 and TRBJ2-7; perhaps D is TRBD1 or TRBD2 (5 bases each). This CDR3 has 14 residues. Trimming removed 1 base at V and 3 bases at J, with 13 bases between. Germline-derived CDR1 and CDR2 are DFQATT and SNEGSKA (reference sequence).

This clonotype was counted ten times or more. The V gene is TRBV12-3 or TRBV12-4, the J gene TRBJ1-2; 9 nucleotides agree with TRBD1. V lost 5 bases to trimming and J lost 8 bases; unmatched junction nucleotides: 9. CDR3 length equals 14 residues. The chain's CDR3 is CASSGRDRENGYTF. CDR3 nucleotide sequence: TGTGCCAGCAGTGGGCGGGACAGGGAGAACGGCTACACCTTC.

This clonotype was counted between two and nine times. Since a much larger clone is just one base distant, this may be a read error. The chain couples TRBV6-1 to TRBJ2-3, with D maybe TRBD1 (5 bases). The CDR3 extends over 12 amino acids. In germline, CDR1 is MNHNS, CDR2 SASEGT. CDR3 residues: CATSDGTGTQYF. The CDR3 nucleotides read TGTGCCACCTCGGACGGCACAGGTACGCAGTATTTT.

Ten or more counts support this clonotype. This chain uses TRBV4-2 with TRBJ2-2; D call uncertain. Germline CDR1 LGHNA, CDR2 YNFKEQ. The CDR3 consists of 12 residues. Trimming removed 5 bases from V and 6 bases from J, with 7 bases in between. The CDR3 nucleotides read TGTGCCAGCAGCGATGGCGCCGGGGAGCTGTTTTTT. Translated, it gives CASSDGAGELFF.

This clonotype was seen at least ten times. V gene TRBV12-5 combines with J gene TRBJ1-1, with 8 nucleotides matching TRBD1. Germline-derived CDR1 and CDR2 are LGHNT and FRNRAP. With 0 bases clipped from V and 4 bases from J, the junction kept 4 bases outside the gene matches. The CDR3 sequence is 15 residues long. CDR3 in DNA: TGTGCTAGTGGTTTGGTACAGGGGGGGGTCACTGAAGCTTTCTTT. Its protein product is CASGLVQGGVTEAFF.

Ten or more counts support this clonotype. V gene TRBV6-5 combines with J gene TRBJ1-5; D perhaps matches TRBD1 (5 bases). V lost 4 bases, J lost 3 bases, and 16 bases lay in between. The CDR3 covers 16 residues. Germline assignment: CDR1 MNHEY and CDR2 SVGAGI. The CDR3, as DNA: TGTGCCAGCAGTTGGCTAGAGCAGGGCTCCAATCAGCCCCAGCATTTT. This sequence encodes CASSWLEQGSNQPQHF.

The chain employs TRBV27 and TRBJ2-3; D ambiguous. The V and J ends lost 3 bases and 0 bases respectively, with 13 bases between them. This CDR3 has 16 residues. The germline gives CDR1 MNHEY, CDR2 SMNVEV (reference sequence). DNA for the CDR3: TGTGCCAGCAGTTTTTGGAAGGCTTCTAGCACAGATACGCAGTATTTT. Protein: CASSFWKASSTDTQYF.

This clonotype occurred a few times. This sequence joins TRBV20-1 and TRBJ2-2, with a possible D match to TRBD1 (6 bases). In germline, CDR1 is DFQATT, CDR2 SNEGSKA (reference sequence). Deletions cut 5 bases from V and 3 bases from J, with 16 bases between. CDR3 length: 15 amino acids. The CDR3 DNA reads TGCAGTGCTGGACCCAGGGGCGCGGACACCGGGGAGCTGTTTTTT. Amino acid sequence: CSAGPRGADTGELFF.